A selection of T cell receptor beta chains follows, all from one sample in a study of OX40 agonist ivuxolimab in advanced cancers. Using immunoSEQ multiplex PCR, the repertoire was profiled, and TCRdb retains in-frame clones only, with some absent. The profile shows around 85,000 clones, about 89% of them singletons. Sequencing was performed on CD4+ or CD8+ T cells sorted from blood, taken in a trial of the OX40 agonist ivuxolimab. Every receptor here comes from an adult with an advanced solid tumor such as melanoma, head and neck, liver or kidney cancer. The CDR3 runs from the conserved cysteine through the conserved F or W. The D gene is left open where the match is weak. Size values are once, few and many counts, or a class for expanded clones, and some rows have none.

clone size: -
D gene: -
J gene: TRBJ1-4
V gene: TRBV7-2
CDR3 protein: CASSSGRGERKLFF
CDR3 DNA: TGTGCCAGCAGCTCCGGGCGAGGGGAGAGAAAACTGTTTTTT

clone size: -
D gene: -
J gene: TRBJ1-5
V gene: TRBV25-1
CDR3 protein: CASSEGGFGQPQHF
CDR3 DNA: TGTGCCAGCAGTGAGGGGGGGTTTGGACAGCCCCAGCATTTT

clone size: -
D gene: -
J gene: TRBJ1-2
V gene: TRBV11-3
CDR3 protein: CASSPTQANYGYTF
CDR3 DNA: TGTGCCAGCAGCCCGACGCAAGCTAACTATGGCTACACCTTC

clone size: once
D gene: -
J gene: TRBJ2-7
V gene: TRBV28
CDR3 protein: CASTSGWYEQYF
CDR3 DNA: TGTGCCAGCACCAGCGGGTGGTACGAGCAGTACTTC

clone size: -
D gene: -
J gene: TRBJ1-2
V gene: TRBV2
CDR3 protein: CASSEGRNYGYTF
CDR3 DNA: TGTGCCAGCAGTGAGGGGAGAAACTATGGCTACACCTTC

clone size: -
D gene: -
J gene: TRBJ2-5
V gene: TRBV7-9
CDR3 protein: CASSLAGATETQYF
CDR3 DNA: TGTGCCAGCAGCTTAGCGGGGGCAACGGAGACCCAGTACTTC

clone size: -
D gene: TRBD2
J gene: TRBJ2-3
V gene: TRBV2
CDR3 protein: CASSERGTRFDTQYF
CDR3 DNA: TGTGCCAGCAGTGAACGGGGGACTAGGTTCGATACGCAGTATTTT

clone size: -
D gene: -
J gene: TRBJ1-4
V gene: TRBV7-8
CDR3 protein: CASSLYGATNEKLFF
CDR3 DNA: TGTGCCAGCAGCCTTTATGGGGCAACTAATGAAAAACTGTTTTTT

clone size: -
D gene: -
J gene: TRBJ1-1
V gene: TRBV30
CDR3 protein: CAWSVLPRTEAFF
CDR3 DNA: TGTGCCTGGAGTGTTCTGCCGCGGACTGAAGCTTTCTTT

clone size: -
D gene: TRBD2
J gene: TRBJ2-2
V gene: TRBV2
CDR3 protein: CASAMTSGRAMTGELFF
CDR3 DNA: TGTGCCAGTGCGATGACTAGCGGGAGGGCCATGACCGGGGAGCTGTTTTTT

clone size: -
D gene: -
J gene: TRBJ2-3
V gene: TRBV12-1
CDR3 protein: CASSSRLGGDDTQYF
CDR3 DNA: TGTGCCAGCAGCTCCCGACTGGGGGGTGATGATACGCAGTATTTT

clone size: -
D gene: TRBD2
J gene: TRBJ2-2
V gene: TRBV7-2
CDR3 protein: CASRRLAGSYGELFF
CDR3 DNA: TGTGCCAGCCGCAGGCTAGCGGGATCTTACGGGGAGCTGTTTTTT

clone size: -
D gene: -
J gene: TRBJ2-3
V gene: TRBV7-2
CDR3 protein: CASSLTISNWGTDTQYF
CDR3 DNA: TGTGCCAGCAGCTTAACAATCTCCAACTGGGGCACAGATACGCAGTATTTT

clone size: -
D gene: -
J gene: TRBJ1-1
V gene: TRBV25-1
CDR3 protein: CASSETLMNTEAFF
CDR3 DNA: TGTGCCAGCAGTGAAACGCTAATGAACACTGAAGCTTTCTTT

clone size: -
D gene: -
J gene: TRBJ2-1
V gene: TRBV30
CDR3 protein: CAWSQGPDNEQFF
CDR3 DNA: TGTGCCTGGAGTCAGGGGCCAGACAATGAGCAGTTCTTC

clone size: -
D gene: -
J gene: TRBJ2-7
V gene: TRBV9
CDR3 protein: CASSGTGTAPYEQYF
CDR3 DNA: TGTGCCAGCAGCGGGACCGGGACTGCCCCCTACGAGCAGTACTTC

clone size: -
D gene: TRBD1
J gene: TRBJ2-5
V gene: TRBV5-4
CDR3 protein: CASRGTGQETQYF
CDR3 DNA: TGTGCCAGCAGGGGGACAGGGCAAGAGACCCAGTACTTC

clone size: -
D gene: -
J gene: TRBJ2-3
V gene: TRBV5-1
CDR3 protein: CASTERHTDTQYF
CDR3 DNA: TGCGCCAGCACTGAAAGGCACACAGATACGCAGTATTTT

clone size: -
D gene: -
J gene: TRBJ1-3
V gene: TRBV28
CDR3 protein: CASSLGPNTIYF
CDR3 DNA: TGTGCCAGCAGTTTGGGACCGAACACCATATATTTT

clone size: -
D gene: TRBD2
J gene: TRBJ2-6
V gene: TRBV7-9
CDR3 protein: CASSIGLALQISGANVLTF
CDR3 DNA: TGTGCCAGCAGCATCGGACTAGCGTTACAGATCTCTGGGGCCAACGTCCTGACTTTC

clone size: -
D gene: -
J gene: TRBJ2-7
V gene: TRBV30
CDR3 protein: CAWARDSYEQYF
CDR3 DNA: TGTGCCTGGGCCAGGGACTCCTACGAGCAGTACTTC

clone size: -
D gene: TRBD1
J gene: TRBJ1-1
V gene: TRBV28
CDR3 protein: CASTDGTGGLGWDTEAFF
CDR3 DNA: TGTGCCAGCACTGATGGGACAGGGGGCTTAGGTTGGGACACTGAAGCTTTCTTT

clone size: -
D gene: -
J gene: TRBJ2-1
V gene: TRBV21-1
CDR3 protein: CASSEEREEQFF
CDR3 DNA: TGTGCCAGCAGCGAAGAGCGGGAAGAGCAGTTCTTC

clone size: -
D gene: -
J gene: TRBJ2-7
V gene: TRBV7-2
CDR3 protein: CASSLVYEQYF
CDR3 DNA: TGTGCCAGCAGCTTAGTTTACGAGCAGTACTTC

clone size: -
D gene: TRBD1
J gene: TRBJ2-5
V gene: TRBV27
CDR3 protein: CASRGQGRETQYF
CDR3 DNA: TGTGCCAGCAGAGGACAGGGTAGAGAGACCCAGTACTTC

clone size: -
D gene: -
J gene: TRBJ2-7
V gene: TRBV7-2
CDR3 protein: CASSRPPYEQYF
CDR3 DNA: TGTGCCAGCAGCCGTCCCCCCTACGAGCAGTACTTC

clone size: -
D gene: -
J gene: TRBJ2-5
V gene: TRBV28
CDR3 protein: CASSLFGAAGWGETQYF
CDR3 DNA: TGTGCCAGCAGTTTATTTGGGGCGGCAGGGTGGGGGGAGACCCAGTACTTC

clone size: -
D gene: -
J gene: TRBJ1-5
V gene: TRBV19
CDR3 protein: CASSAPRDGIQPQHF
CDR3 DNA: TGTGCCAGTAGTGCCCCTCGTGATGGAATTCAGCCCCAGCATTTT

clone size: -
D gene: -
J gene: TRBJ2-6
V gene: TRBV12-5
CDR3 protein: CASGRPGAANVLTF
CDR3 DNA: TGTGCTAGTGGTCGACCAGGGGCGGCCAACGTCCTGACTTTC

clone size: -
D gene: TRBD2
J gene: TRBJ2-7
V gene: TRBV7-2
CDR3 protein: CASSLGGGSTAYF
CDR3 DNA: TGTGCCAGCAGCCTAGGAGGCGGGAGTACGGCGTACTTC

clone size: -
D gene: -
J gene: TRBJ1-6
V gene: TRBV30
CDR3 protein: CAWSPNLNSPLHF
CDR3 DNA: TGTGCCTGGAGTCCAAACCTAAATTCACCCCTCCACTTT

clone size: -
D gene: TRBD1
J gene: TRBJ1-2
V gene: TRBV4-1
CDR3 protein: CASSQGQGRTNYGYTF
CDR3 DNA: TGCGCCAGCAGCCAAGGACAGGGGCGCACTAACTATGGCTACACCTTC

clone size: -
D gene: -
J gene: TRBJ1-4
V gene: TRBV7-9
CDR3 protein: CASSPRASTNEKLFF
CDR3 DNA: TGTGCCAGCAGCCCGCGAGCGTCAACTAATGAAAAACTGTTTTTT

clone size: -
D gene: TRBD2
J gene: TRBJ2-3
V gene: TRBV7-3
CDR3 protein: CASSLTGTSGTDTQYF
CDR3 DNA: TGTGCCAGCAGCTTGACCGGGACTAGCGGCACAGATACGCAGTATTTT

clone size: -
D gene: TRBD1
J gene: TRBJ1-3
V gene: TRBV7-2
CDR3 protein: CASSSDLTGGTGNTIYF
CDR3 DNA: TGTGCCAGCAGCTCTGACTTGACAGGGGGGACTGGAAACACCATATATTTT

clone size: -
D gene: -
J gene: TRBJ1-2
V gene: TRBV10-3
CDR3 protein: CAIRQGLVGGYTF
CDR3 DNA: TGTGCCATCAGACAGGGACTCGTCGGGGGCTACACCTTC

clone size: -
D gene: -
J gene: TRBJ2-5
V gene: TRBV28
CDR3 protein: CASSPRGQETQYF
CDR3 DNA: TGTGCCAGCAGTCCCCGCGGGCAAGAGACCCAGTACTTC

clone size: -
D gene: -
J gene: TRBJ2-3
V gene: TRBV4-3
CDR3 protein: CASSQDYWIDTQYF
CDR3 DNA: TGCGCCAGCAGCCAAGATTATTGGATAGATACGCAGTATTTT

clone size: -
D gene: -
J gene: TRBJ1-5
V gene: TRBV7-2
CDR3 protein: CASSLVGGARQPQHF
CDR3 DNA: TGTGCCAGCAGCTTAGTAGGGGGGGCACGACAGCCCCAGCATTTT

clone size: -
D gene: TRBD1
J gene: TRBJ1-2
V gene: TRBV6-1
CDR3 protein: CASRRTGLSYTF
CDR3 DNA: TGTGCCAGCAGGCGGACAGGATTGAGCTACACCTTC

clone size: once
D gene: -
J gene: TRBJ1-5
V gene: TRBV21-1
CDR3 protein: CASNQPQHF
CDR3 DNA: TGTGCCAGCAATCAGCCCCAGCATTTT

clone size: -
D gene: TRBD1
J gene: TRBJ2-5
V gene: TRBV7-9
CDR3 protein: CASSSGTGGETQYF
CDR3 DNA: TGTGCCAGCAGCTCCGGGACAGGGGGCGAGACCCAGTACTTC